Here is one TCR beta chain with its context. The data belong to a study of blood T cells in healthy people across ages. A J-beta primer mix and a sample-barcoded 5' primer were used in a second PCR of roughly 6 to 12 cycles. MiXCR, run by TCRdb on the 5' RACE reads, gives a single entry per CDR3 protein. Of more than 750,000 distinct CDR3 sequences listed, about 28% are singletons. This CDR3 comprises 13 residues. The germline V gene encodes CDR1 MGHDK and CDR2 SYGVNS. Deletions cut 3 bases from V and 1 base from J, with 6 bases between. These same records also appear under a second study, on T cells of mothers and their children.

This sequence was found in a middle-aged woman in good health. This chain joins TRBV25-1 and TRBJ1-1; D gene ambiguous. The sample comprised blood. The CDR3 DNA is TGTGCCAGCAGTGAGAATACGAACACTGAAGCTTTCTTT. Translated, it gives CASSENTNTEAFF.